The rows below give T cell receptor beta chains drawn from one sample of a study of T-cell memory formation after mild COVID-19. TCRdb fed the 5' RACE reads into MiXCR, producing one record per CDR3 protein. Among hundreds of thousands of distinct CDR3 sequences listed, approximately 15% were seen once. Sequencing input: PBMCs or a T cell subset sorted from them (not recorded which). The source of these receptors is a man aged 18 to 29 who had mild COVID-19 (a few samples of this study predate the infection). Cell type and time point are not known. Both conserved end residues are part of each CDR3. Each record gives: J gene, clone size, D gene, V gene, CDR3 DNA, CDR3 protein. The D gene is left open where the match is weak. Size values are once, few and many counts, or a class for expanded clones, and some rows have none.

>TRBJ2-3|few|TRBD1|TRBV6-6
TGTGCCAGCAGTCGCGCCGGGACAGGGAGCACAGATACGCAGTATTTT
CASSRAGTGSTDTQYF
>TRBJ2-3|many|TRBD2|TRBV6-2/TRBV6-3
TGTGCCAGCAGTTACCTTCCGCTAGCGGGGAGCACAGATACGCAGTATTTT
CASSYLPLAGSTDTQYF
>TRBJ1-5|few|.|TRBV6-1
TGTGCCAGCAGTGAAGTTAAGGGGCTTGGCAATCAGCCCCAGCATTTT
CASSEVKGLGNQPQHF
>TRBJ2-4|.|.|TRBV11-2
TGTGCCAGCAGCTTTGTGTTAGCCAAAAACATTCAGTACTTC
CASSFVLAKNIQYF
>TRBJ2-5|many|.|TRBV5-5
TGTGCCAGCTCGGGGTTCGCAGGAGGGACCCAGTACTTC
CASSGFAGGTQYF
>TRBJ2-1|.|TRBD1|TRBV20-1
TGCAGTGCTCCCGGGACAGGGGCTTATGAGCAGTTCTTC
CSAPGTGAYEQFF
>TRBJ2-2|.|TRBD2|TRBV9
TGTGCCAGCAGCGGGTCGGGGGGGCCTTCCGGGGAGCTGTTTTTT
CASSGSGGPSGELFF
>TRBJ1-2|few|.|TRBV7-9
TGTGCCAGCAGTCCCAGGGACTATGGCTACACCTTC
CASSPRDYGYTF
>TRBJ1-6|.|.|TRBV6-2/TRBV6-3
TGTGCCAGCAGTCCATTTGGGACCGACTCCAATTCACCCCTCCACTTT
CASSPFGTDSNSPLHF
>TRBJ1-3|.|.|TRBV28
TGTGCCAGCAGTTTTCAAATGAGCAGTGGAAACACCATATATTTT
CASSFQMSSGNTIYF
>TRBJ2-2|.|TRBD2|TRBV5-1
TGCGCCAGCAGCCAAGGGACTAGCGGGGGTTCGAGGACCGGGGAGCTGTTTTTT
CASSQGTSGGSRTGELFF
>TRBJ1-1|few|.|TRBV5-4
TGTGCCAGCAGCTCCCGGTCCCTTAACACTGAAGCTTTCTTT
CASSSRSLNTEAFF
>TRBJ1-2|.|.|TRBV7-9
TGTGCCAGCAGCAAAACCAGGGCTGGGGATGGCTACACCTTC
CASSKTRAGDGYTF
>TRBJ1-1|.|.|TRBV6-2/TRBV6-3
TGTGCCAGCAGTTCGACAAGTTTGAACACTGAAGCTTTCTTT
CASSSTSLNTEAFF
>TRBJ2-5|few|.|TRBV4-1
TGCGCCACCTCAAGAGCAGCGCGGGAGACCCAGTACTTC
CATSRAARETQYF
>TRBJ2-3|.|TRBD2|TRBV9
TGTGCCAGCAGCGTAGTAGCGGGGGGGGCAGATACGCAGTATTTT
CASSVVAGGADTQYF
>TRBJ1-6|.|TRBD1|TRBV19
TGTGCCAGTAGTACGGAACAGGGGAATGATTCACCCCTCCACTTT
CASSTEQGNDSPLHF
>TRBJ2-7|few|.|TRBV3-1
TGTGCCAGCAGCCACTCCGGCTACGAGCAGTACTTC
CASSHSGYEQYF
>TRBJ2-1|few|TRBD1|TRBV6-2/TRBV6-3
TGTGCCAGCATGCCCGCAGGGGGTATGGTCAGGCAGTTCTTC
CASMPAGGMVRQFF
>TRBJ1-5|.|.|TRBV5-5
TGTGCCAGCAGCTTGGGGGGGGAGCAGCCCCAGCATTTT
CASSLGGEQPQHF
>TRBJ1-5|.|TRBD1|TRBV20-1
TGCAGTGCCGCTCGACAGGGGCAAAGAGAACATTTT
CSAARQGQREHF
>TRBJ2-7|many|TRBD1|TRBV7-2
TGTGCCAGCAGCTTAGCCGGGACAGGCAGGAACGAGCAGTACTTC
CASSLAGTGRNEQYF
>TRBJ2-5|.|TRBD1|TRBV7-9
TGTGCCAGCAGCTTCGACAGGGGGCGAGAGACCCAGTACTTC
CASSFDRGRETQYF
>TRBJ2-5|few|.|TRBV25-1
TGTGCCAGCAGTGAATATCGAGAGACCCAGTACTTC
CASSEYRETQYF
>TRBJ1-6|.|.|TRBV7-2
TGTGCCAGCAGCTCCCCCGTTCCCTATAATTCACCCCTCCACTTT
CASSSPVPYNSPLHF
>TRBJ1-1|.|.|TRBV20-1
TGCAGTGCTAGAGATCCGGGGGGCCGGACTGAAGCTTTCTTT
CSARDPGGRTEAFF
>TRBJ2-3|few|TRBD1|TRBV6-6
TGTGCCAGCAGTCACGGGACAGGGGGTTTCACAGATACGCAGTATTTT
CASSHGTGGFTDTQYF
>TRBJ2-3|few|.|TRBV7-2
TGTGCCAGCAGCCGCCTAGGGGGGGCTGTCACAGATACGCAGTATTTT
CASSRLGGAVTDTQYF
>TRBJ2-7|.|TRBD1|TRBV15
TGTGCCACCAGCAGGGATGACAGGGTTTGGGGCTACGAGCAGTACTTC
CATSRDDRVWGYEQYF
>TRBJ2-3|few|.|TRBV7-2
TGTGCCAGCAACAAAGGCCCAGCGAACCCTACAGATACGCAGTATTTT
CASNKGPANPTDTQYF
>TRBJ2-1|many|.|TRBV15
TGTGCCACCAGCAGTCAGAGCTCCTACAATGAGCAGTTCTTC
CATSSQSSYNEQFF
>TRBJ1-2|few|TRBD1|TRBV7-2
TGTGCCAGCAGCTTAGGGCCGGGGGGACAGGTCCACTACACCTTC
CASSLGPGGQVHYTF
>TRBJ2-2|many|.|TRBV18
TGTGCCAGCTCACCACAGGGGGTTGTCCAAACCGGGGAGCTGTTTTTT
CASSPQGVVQTGELFF
>TRBJ1-4|few|.|TRBV7-9
TGTGCCAGCAGCCCTACCAGGAAGGATGAAAAACTGTTTTTT
CASSPTRKDEKLFF
>TRBJ1-1|many|.|TRBV12-3/TRBV12-4
TGTGCCAGCAGTTTCCGGGTAGGGACTGAAGCTTTCTTT
CASSFRVGTEAFF
>TRBJ1-2|few|.|TRBV5-6
TGTGCCAGCAGCTCCCGGAGAGGGAACTATGGCTACACCTTC
CASSSRRGNYGYTF
>TRBJ1-4|few|.|TRBV5-1
TGCGCCAGCAGCTCCTCTCCGGGGGCAACTAATGAAAAACTGTTTTTT
CASSSSPGATNEKLFF
>TRBJ2-5|.|TRBD1|TRBV12-3/TRBV12-4
TGTGCCAGCAGTTTTTCCGGGACAGGGAGGACCCAGTACTTC
CASSFSGTGRTQYF
>TRBJ1-1|few|TRBD1|TRBV20-1
TGCAGTGCTAGCAACAGGGGTACCACTGAAGCTTTCTTT
CSASNRGTTEAFF
>TRBJ2-4|few|.|TRBV7-2
TGTGCCAGCAGCTTGAGGGCCAAAAACATTCAGTACTTC
CASSLRAKNIQYF
>TRBJ2-1|.|.|TRBV6-1
TGTGCCGGAGCGGTGGGCAATGAGCAGTTCTTC
CAGAVGNEQFF